This paragraph covers one T cell receptor beta chain sequence. Some clones are missing from TCRdb's copy, which holds only in-frame ones; the method was immunoSEQ multiplex PCR. The sample yields just over 80,000 clones, roughly 96% seen once. The CDR3 consists of 15 residues. Trimming pared 3 bases from V and 2 bases from J, leaving 10 bases between. Germline V gene sequence: CDR1 LNHNV, CDR2 YYDKDF (reference sequence). This entry belongs to a study of T cell changes during pregnancy in multiple sclerosis. This material consisted of peripheral blood, taken in the second trimester of pregnancy. The chain couples TRBV15 to TRBJ2-2, with a possible D match to TRBD1 (6 bases). This receptor was obtained from a female donor with multiple sclerosis, enrolled in a pregnancy study. This CDR3 is CATSRTGANTGELFF. CDR3 bases: TGTGCCACCAGCAGGACAGGTGCTAACACCGGGGAGCTGTTTTTT.